Each of the 14 T cell receptor beta chains below was sequenced from the same sample in a study of radiotherapy plus CTLA-4 blockade in lung cancer. The repertoire was sequenced with immunoSEQ multiplex PCR; TCRdb's copy has only in-frame clones and lacks some. The sample has approximately 77,000 clones, approximately 84% seen once; the top ten hold 0.79%. Sample: peripheral blood, taken from a patient treated with radiotherapy plus ipilimumab. Receptor source: a human donor with non-small cell lung cancer who had stable disease on radiotherapy plus ipilimumab.

The rearrangement links TRBV7-3 to TRBJ2-3; no firm D call. Germline V CDR1 and CDR2: SGHTA, FQGTGA. CDR3 length: 14 residues. The V end lost 0 bases, the J end lost 2 bases, and 6 bases lay between the germline ends. DNA for the CDR3: TGTGCCAGCAGCTTAACAGGCCCCACAGATACGCAGTATTTT. As protein: CASSLTGPTDTQYF.

The CDR3 region has the DNA TGCGCCAGCAGCTTGTCGGGAAACCAAGAGACCCAGTACTTC. It is translated as CASSLSGNQETQYF. The V and J genes are TRBV5-1 and TRBJ2-5; D may be TRBD2 (5 bases). Trimming removed 1 base at V and 0 bases at J, with 7 bases between. The CDR3 contains 14 residues. Germline V gene sequence: CDR1 SGHRS, CDR2 YFSETQ.

The gene calls are TRBV6-1 and TRBJ2-5; TRBD2 might be the D (6 bases). Trimming cost V 7 bases and J 2 bases, with 14 bases left between them. The CDR3 length is 14 residues. Germline V lookup: CDR1 MNHNS, CDR2 SASEGT. CDR3 residues: CASTERAMQETQYF. In DNA form, the CDR3 reads TGTGCCAGCACCGAGCGGGCCATGCAAGAGACCCAGTACTTC.

V is TRBV19 and J is TRBJ1-4, with D hard to call. Germline V gene lookup returns CDR1 LNHDA and CDR2 SQIVND (reference sequence). The CDR3 covers 15 residues. V was trimmed by 3 bases and J by 6 bases, leaving 14 bases between them. The CDR3 coding sequence is TGTGCCAGTAGTATGCACCTTGGAGGTGATGAAAAACTGTTTTTT. Residues: CASSMHLGGDEKLFF.

The J gene is TRBJ2-1, the V gene TRBV5-5, with 10 bases identical to TRBD1. The CDR3 covers 16 residues. J lost 5 bases, V lost 4 bases, and 9 bases had no gene match. The germline V gene encodes CDR1 SGHKS and CDR2 YYEKEE (reference sequence). CDR3 in DNA: TGTGCCAGCAGCAAAGGGACAGGGGTGGGGGACAATGAGCAGTTCTTC. It yields the protein CASSKGTGVGDNEQFF.

The rearrangement links TRBV6-5 to TRBJ2-7; 7 positions agree with TRBD1. The CDR3 runs to 16 residues. Germline CDR1 reads MNHEY; CDR2 reads SVGAGI. V lost 2 bases and J lost 5; bases outside the gene matches: 12. DNA of the CDR3: TGTGCCAGCAGTTACATAGGGGGCGTCCAGCTTAACGAGCAGTACTTC. It is translated as CASSYIGGVQLNEQYF.

The chain recombines TRBV6-4 with TRBJ2-2; D ambiguous. V lost 6 bases and J lost 8, with 16 bases in between. Germline CDR1 is MRHNA and CDR2 is SNTAGT. The CDR3 length is 14 residues. The CDR3 region has the DNA TGTGCCAGCAGCGAAGATATAGGAAGGGGGGAGCTGTTTTTT. It translates to CASSEDIGRGELFF.

With respect to this clone: In the same sample, other DNA sequences code for this CDR3. This sequence joins TRBV5-1 and TRBJ2-2; no definite D call. This CDR3 is built from 12 residues. CDR1 SGHRS and CDR2 YFSETQ come from the germline V gene. V lost 4 bases and J lost 4, with 5 bases in between. The CDR3 DNA reads TGCGCCAGCAGCCCCTTCACCGGGGAGCTGTTTTTT. Protein: CASSPFTGELFF.

CDR3 sequence reads: CASSLVSIQNTEAFF. The CDR3 nucleotides are TGTGCCAGCAGCTTAGTAAGTATACAGAACACTGAAGCTTTCTTT. The chain links TRBV7-9 to TRBJ1-1, with D unclear. CDR1 is SEHNR and CDR2 is FQNEAQ in the germline V gene (reference sequence). Trimming took 1 base from V and 1 from J, leaving 10 bases between them. The CDR3 contains 15 residues. Filled out from reference TRBV7-9 and TRBJ1-1, the complete variable domain reads DTGVSQNPRHKITKRGQNVTFRCDPISEHNRLYWYRQTLGQGPEFLTYFQNEAQLEKSRLLSDRFSAERPKGSFSTLEIQRTEQGDSAMYLCASSLVSIQNTEAFFGQGTRLTVV.

The rearrangement joins TRBV27 to TRBJ2-1, with TRBD2 as a possible D gene (6 bases). The germline CDR1 and CDR2 sequences are MNHEY and SMNVEV (reference sequence). This CDR3 has 14 residues. Trimming cost V 3 bases and J 5 bases, with 11 bases left between them. CDR3 sequence reads: CASSLSGLNNEQFF. In DNA form, the CDR3 reads TGTGCCAGCAGTTTGTCGGGACTCAACAATGAGCAGTTCTTC.

The chain joins TRBV5-5 to TRBJ1-4, with 7 bases fitting TRBD1. The V and J ends lost 3 bases and 8 bases, in that order; junction bases with no gene match: 7. This CDR3 region has 14 residues. Germline-derived CDR1 and CDR2 are SGHKS and YYEKEE (reference sequence). This chain's CDR3 is CASSSRQGAEKLFF. For the CDR3, the DNA is TGTGCCAGCAGCTCCCGACAGGGTGCCGAAAAACTGTTTTTT.

V and J are TRBV7-2 and TRBJ2-7; TRBD2 is a possible D gene (5 bases). The CDR3 spans 16 residues. The V gene lost 1 base and the J gene lost 0 bases, with 13 bases spanning the gap. CDR1 and CDR2 from the germline V gene are SGHTA and FQGNSA. The CDR3 protein is CASSLDFSADSYEQYF. The CDR3 coding sequence is TGTGCCAGCAGCTTAGATTTTAGCGCGGACTCCTACGAGCAGTACTTC.

The chain has TRBV7-6 and TRBJ2-7; 10 nucleotides match TRBD2. Losses at the gene ends were 5 bases for V and 0 bases for J; bases not matched to a gene: 7. The germline V gene encodes CDR1 SGHVS and CDR2 FNYEAQ. The CDR3 loop spans 16 amino acids. The CDR3, as DNA: TGTGCCAGCAGCCTTAGGCCTAGCGGGGGCTCCTACGAGCAGTACTTC. Protein: CASSLRPSGGSYEQYF.

This clone was observed a few times. The chain carries TRBV19 and TRBJ1-2; D call uncertain. Trimming left V 3 bases short and J 8 bases short, with 10 bases between. CDR1 is LNHDA and CDR2 is SQIVND in the germline V gene (reference sequence). This CDR3 has 12 residues. CDR3 sequence reads: CASSMGGSGYTF. CDR3 sequence (DNA): TGTGCCAGTAGTATGGGTGGGTCCGGCTACACCTTC.